This T cell receptor beta chain was captured by sequencing in a study of T cells after yellow fever vaccination. Overall study findings and caveats: Most primary-vaccination clones reappeared after the booster (around 95% CD4, approximately 88% CD8).

TCR cDNA was made by 5'RACE template switching, adding a universal primer site and UMIs. TCRdb reanalysed the 5' RACE reads using MiXCR and keeps one entry per CDR3 protein. In the table there are a few hundred thousand distinct CDR3 sequences, roughly 8.4% of which are singletons. Germline lookup yields CDR1 SQVTM and CDR2 ANQGSEA. The CDR3 loop spans 15 amino acids. V lost 3 bases and J 2 bases, leaving 14 bases between the germline ends. Only a few counts were recorded for this clonotype. What it recognizes is unknown. The source was PBMCs, collected about 41 days after the first yellow fever vaccination. The rearrangement links TRBV29-1 to TRBJ2-1, with unresolved D. The clonotype was recovered from a man aged 18-30 years who received the YFV17D yellow fever vaccine. CDR3: CSVEGKELTYNEQFF. The CDR3 DNA follows: TGCAGCGTTGAGGGAAAAGAACTAACCTACAATGAGCAGTTCTTC.